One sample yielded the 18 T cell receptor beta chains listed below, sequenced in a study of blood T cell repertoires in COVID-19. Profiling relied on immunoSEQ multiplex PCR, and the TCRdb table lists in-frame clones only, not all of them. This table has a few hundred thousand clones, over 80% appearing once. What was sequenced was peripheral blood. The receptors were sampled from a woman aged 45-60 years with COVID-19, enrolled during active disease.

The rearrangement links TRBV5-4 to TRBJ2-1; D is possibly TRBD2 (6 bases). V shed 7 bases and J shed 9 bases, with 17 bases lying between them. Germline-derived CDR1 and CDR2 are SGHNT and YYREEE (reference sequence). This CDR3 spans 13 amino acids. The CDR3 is CASGLTAGSEQFF. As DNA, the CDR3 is TGTGCCAGCGGACTAACTGCCGGGTCTGAGCAGTTCTTC.

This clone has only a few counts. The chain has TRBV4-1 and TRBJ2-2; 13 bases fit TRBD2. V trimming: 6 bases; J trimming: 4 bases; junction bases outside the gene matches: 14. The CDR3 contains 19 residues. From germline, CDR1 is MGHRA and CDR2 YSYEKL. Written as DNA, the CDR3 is TGCGCCAGCAGTCCCACCCCACTAGCGGGAGGGCCTCGCACCGGGGAGCTGTTTTTT. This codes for CASSPTPLAGGPRTGELFF.

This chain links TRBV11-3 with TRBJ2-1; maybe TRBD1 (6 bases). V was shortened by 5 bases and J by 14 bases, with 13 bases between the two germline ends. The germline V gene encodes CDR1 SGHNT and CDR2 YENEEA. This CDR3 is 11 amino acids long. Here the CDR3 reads CASSTDRQEFF. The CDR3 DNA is TGTGCCAGCAGCACAGACAGGCAAGAGTTCTTC.

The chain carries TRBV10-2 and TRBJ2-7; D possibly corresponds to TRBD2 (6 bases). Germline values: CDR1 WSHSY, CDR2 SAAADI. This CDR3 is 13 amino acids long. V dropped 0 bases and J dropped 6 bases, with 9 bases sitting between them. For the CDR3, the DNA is TGCGCCAGCAGTGAGTCCGGGAGTGGCGAGCAGTACTTC. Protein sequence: CASSESGSGEQYF.

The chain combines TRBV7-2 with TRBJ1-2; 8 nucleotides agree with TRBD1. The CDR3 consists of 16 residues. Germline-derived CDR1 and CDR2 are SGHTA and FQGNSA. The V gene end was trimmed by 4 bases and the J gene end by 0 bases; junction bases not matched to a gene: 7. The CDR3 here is CASSSRTGTTNYGYTF. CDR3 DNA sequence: TGTGCCAGCAGCTCCCGGACAGGGACCACTAACTATGGCTACACCTTC. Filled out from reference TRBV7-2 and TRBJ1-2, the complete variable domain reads GAGVSQSPSNKVTEKGKDVELRCDPISGHTALYWYRQSLGQGLEFLIYFQGNSAPDKSGLPSDRFSAERTGGSVSTLTIQRTQQEDSAVYLCASSSRTGTTNYGYTFGSGTRLTVV.

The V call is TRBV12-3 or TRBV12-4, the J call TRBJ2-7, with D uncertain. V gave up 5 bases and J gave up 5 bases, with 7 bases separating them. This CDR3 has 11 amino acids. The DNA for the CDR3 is TGTGCCAGCAGTCCACGGGACGAGCAGTACTTC. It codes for CASSPRDEQYF.

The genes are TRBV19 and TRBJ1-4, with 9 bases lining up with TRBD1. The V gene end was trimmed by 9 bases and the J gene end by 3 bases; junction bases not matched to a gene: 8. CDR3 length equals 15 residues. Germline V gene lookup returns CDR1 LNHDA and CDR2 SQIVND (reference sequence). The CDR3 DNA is TGTGCCAGCAAAATCCGGGACAGGGCTAATGAAAAACTGTTTTTT. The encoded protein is CASKIRDRANEKLFF.

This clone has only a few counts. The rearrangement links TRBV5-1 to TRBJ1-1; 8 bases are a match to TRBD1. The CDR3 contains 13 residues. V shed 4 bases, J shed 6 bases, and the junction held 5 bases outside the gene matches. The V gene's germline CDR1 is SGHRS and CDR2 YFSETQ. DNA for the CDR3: TGCGCCAGCAGCCTGCAGGGGGCGGCTGAAGCTTTCTTT. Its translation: CASSLQGAAEAFF.

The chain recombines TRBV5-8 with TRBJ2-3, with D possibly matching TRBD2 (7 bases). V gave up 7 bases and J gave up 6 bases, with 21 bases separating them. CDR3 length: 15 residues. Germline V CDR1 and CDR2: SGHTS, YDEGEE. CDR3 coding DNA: TGTGCCAGCGGAGCACGCATACGGGGGGCGGATACGCAGTATTTT. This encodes CASGARIRGADTQYF. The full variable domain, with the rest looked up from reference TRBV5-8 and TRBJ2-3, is EAGVTQSPTHLIKTRGQQATLRCSPISGHTSVYWYQQALGLGLQFLLWYDEGEERNRGNFPPRFSGRQFPNYSSELNVNALELEDSALYLCASGARIRGADTQYFGPGTRLTVL.

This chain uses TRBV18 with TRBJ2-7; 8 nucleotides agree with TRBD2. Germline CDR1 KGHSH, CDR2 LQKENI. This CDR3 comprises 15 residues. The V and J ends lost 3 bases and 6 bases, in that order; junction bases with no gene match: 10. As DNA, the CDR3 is TGTGCCAGCTCACCGCTTCCAGCGGGAGCCAGCGAGCAGTACTTC. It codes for CASSPLPAGASEQYF.

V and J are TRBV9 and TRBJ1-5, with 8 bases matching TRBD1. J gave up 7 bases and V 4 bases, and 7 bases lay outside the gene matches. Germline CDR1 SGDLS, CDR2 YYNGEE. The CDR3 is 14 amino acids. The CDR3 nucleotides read TGTGCCAGCAGCCCACAGGGGGTGTGGCAGCCCCAGCATTTT. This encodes CASSPQGVWQPQHF.

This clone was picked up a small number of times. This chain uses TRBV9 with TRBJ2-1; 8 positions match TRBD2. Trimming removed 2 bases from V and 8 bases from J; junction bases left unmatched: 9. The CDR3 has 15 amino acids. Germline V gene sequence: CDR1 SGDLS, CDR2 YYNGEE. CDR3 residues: CASSVLSGVMYEQFF. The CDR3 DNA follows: TGTGCCAGCAGCGTTCTTAGCGGGGTAATGTATGAGCAGTTCTTC.

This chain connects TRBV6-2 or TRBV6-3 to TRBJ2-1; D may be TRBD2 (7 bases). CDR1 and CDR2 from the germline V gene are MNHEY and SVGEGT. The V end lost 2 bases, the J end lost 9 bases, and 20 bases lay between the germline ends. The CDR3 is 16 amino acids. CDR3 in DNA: TGTGCCAGCAGTTACGCATCGGGGGGCGCGAAGACTGAGCAGTTCTTC. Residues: CASSYASGGAKTEQFF.

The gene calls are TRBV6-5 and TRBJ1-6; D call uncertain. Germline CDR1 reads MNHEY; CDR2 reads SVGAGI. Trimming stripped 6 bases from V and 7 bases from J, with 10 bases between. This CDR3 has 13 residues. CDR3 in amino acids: CASRKQRNSPLHF. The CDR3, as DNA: TGTGCCAGCAGGAAACAGCGGAATTCACCCCTCCACTTT.

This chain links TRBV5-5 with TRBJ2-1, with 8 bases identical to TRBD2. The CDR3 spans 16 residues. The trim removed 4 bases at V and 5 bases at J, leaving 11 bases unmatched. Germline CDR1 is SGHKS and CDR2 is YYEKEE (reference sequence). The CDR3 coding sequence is TGTGCCAGCAGCCCTAGGGGGACTAGACTAGACAATGAGCAGTTCTTC. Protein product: CASSPRGTRLDNEQFF.

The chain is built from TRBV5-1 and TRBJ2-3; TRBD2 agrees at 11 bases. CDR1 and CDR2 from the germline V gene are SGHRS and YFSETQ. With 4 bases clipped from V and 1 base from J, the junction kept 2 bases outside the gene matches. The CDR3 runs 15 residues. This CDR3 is CASSPTSGGTDTQYF. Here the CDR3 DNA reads TGCGCCAGCAGCCCGACTAGCGGGGGCACAGATACGCAGTATTTT. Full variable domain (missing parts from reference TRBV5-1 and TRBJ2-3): KAGVTQTPRYLIKTRGQQVTLSCSPISGHRSVSWYQQTPGQGLQFLFEYFSETQRNKGNFPGRFSGRQFSNSRSEMNVSTLELGDSALYLCASSPTSGGTDTQYFGPGTRLTVL.

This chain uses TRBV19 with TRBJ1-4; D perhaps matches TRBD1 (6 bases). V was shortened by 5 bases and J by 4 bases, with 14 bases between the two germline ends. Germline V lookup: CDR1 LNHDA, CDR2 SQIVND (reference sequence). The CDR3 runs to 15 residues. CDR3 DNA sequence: TGTGCCAGTAGTTCCTGGACAGCTAGTAATGAAAAACTGTTTTTT. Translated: CASSSWTASNEKLFF.

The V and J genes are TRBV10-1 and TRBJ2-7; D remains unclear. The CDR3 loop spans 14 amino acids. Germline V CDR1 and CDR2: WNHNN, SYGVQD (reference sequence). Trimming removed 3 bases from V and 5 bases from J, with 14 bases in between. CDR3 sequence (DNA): TGCGCCAGCAGTGAAGCGAGATTCACCCACGAGCAGTACTTC. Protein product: CASSEARFTHEQYF.